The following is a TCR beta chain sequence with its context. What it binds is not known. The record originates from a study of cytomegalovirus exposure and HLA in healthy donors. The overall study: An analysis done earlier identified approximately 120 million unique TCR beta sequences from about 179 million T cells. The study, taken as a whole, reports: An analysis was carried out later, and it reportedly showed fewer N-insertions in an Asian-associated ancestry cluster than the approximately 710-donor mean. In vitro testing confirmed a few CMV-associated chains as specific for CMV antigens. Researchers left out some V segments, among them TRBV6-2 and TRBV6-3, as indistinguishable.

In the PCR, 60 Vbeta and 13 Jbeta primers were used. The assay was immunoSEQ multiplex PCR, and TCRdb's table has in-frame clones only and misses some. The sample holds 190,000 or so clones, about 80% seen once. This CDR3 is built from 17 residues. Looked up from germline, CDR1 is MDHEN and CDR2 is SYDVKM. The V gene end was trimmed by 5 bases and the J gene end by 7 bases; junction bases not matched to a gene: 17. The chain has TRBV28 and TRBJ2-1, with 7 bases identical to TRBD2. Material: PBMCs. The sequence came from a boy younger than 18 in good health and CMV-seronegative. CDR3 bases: TGTGCCAGCAGTCTAATCGTTCTAGCGGTCGGACGAAATGAGCAGTTCTTC. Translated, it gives CASSLIVLAVGRNEQFF. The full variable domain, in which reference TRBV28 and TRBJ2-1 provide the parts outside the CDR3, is DVKVTQSSRYLVKRTGEKVFLECVQDMDHENMFWYRQDPGLGLRLIYFSYDVKMKEKGDIPEGYSVSREKKERFSLILESASTNQTSMYLCASSLIVLAVGRNEQFFGPGTRLTVL.